This paragraph covers one T cell receptor beta chain sequence. Its target is unknown. These data come from a study of cytomegalovirus exposure and HLA in healthy donors. About the research overall: In a later analysis, it was reported that the 110 or so validation repertoires had been produced on the same platform as the 600 to 850 repertoires belonging to the first cohort.

V gave up 5 bases and J gave up 2 bases; unmatched junction bases: 4. Germline V lookup: CDR1 SGHRS, CDR2 YFSETQ. The CDR3 runs 13 residues. General study results and limits: Investigators reported some 150 TCR beta chains as tied to cytomegalovirus. Cytomegalovirus status, reportedly, was diagnosed with high specificity and sensitivity by the classifier.

Repertoires were generated with immunoSEQ multiplex PCR, while TCRdb's copy carries only in-frame clones and drops some. This table holds 150,000 to 200,000 clones, roughly 83% found once. This clonotype originated in a woman under 30 in good health and CMV-seronegative. The genes are TRBV5-1 and TRBJ2-7; 7 bases fit TRBD2. Sequencing used PBMCs. The CDR3 loop is CASRMGGAYEQYF. Written as DNA, the CDR3 is TGCGCCAGCAGGATGGGAGGGGCCTACGAGCAGTACTTC.